This entry describes one T cell receptor beta chain. As yet, its antigen is unknown. With 3 bases removed from V and 13 bases from J, the gap between germline ends came to 13 bases. The germline gives CDR1 LNHNV, CDR2 YYDKDF (reference sequence). The CDR3 has 12 residues. This sample stems from a study of shared clonotypes between healthy human individuals. The material for each subset, its genomic DNA, was split evenly across several immunoSEQ plates. Assay: immunoSEQ multiplex PCR; the TCRdb copy retains only in-frame clones and omits some. Of some 490,000 clones listed, 78% are singletons. Findings of the study overall: A limitation of the genetic and exposure-history diversity represented arose from few donors. Sampling was confined to blood; repertoires within tissues likely differ.

The study drew all its donors from Caucasian adults living in Nashville, Tennessee. Source material: PBMCs. The V call is TRBV15, the J call TRBJ2-1, with D tentatively TRBD2 (6 bases). This sequence originates from a woman aged 40 to 50 in good health. Some clones in this sample may be carry-over from other donors' samples. The CDR3 loop is CATSSARTNQFF. In DNA, the CDR3 is TGTGCCACCAGCAGCGCGAGGACTAACCAGTTCTTC.